Shown below are 8 T cell receptor beta chains from a single sample sequenced in a study of blood T cell repertoires in COVID-19 (dated by TCRdb to about 2020). The library was obtained by the immunoSEQ multiplex PCR assay. TCRdb carries this immuneACCESS record with in-frame sequences only. Its versions omit some clonotypes, under half of them owing to an unresolved V gene in the studies checked, with the rest unexplained. This sample gives 90,000 to 130,000 clones in total; around 83% of them show up just once. Of the sample, under 8% is held by the ten largest clones. Sequencing was done on a sample of peripheral blood. The source of these receptors is a man aged 65 to 85 with acute or convalescent COVID-19.

The chain couples TRBV9 to TRBJ2-1; 11 nucleotides align to TRBD2. V shed 2 bases, J shed 8 bases, and the junction held 9 bases outside the gene matches. The CDR3 sequence is 16 residues long. In germline, CDR1 is SGDLS, CDR2 YYNGEE. The CDR3 sequence is CASSVRLSGRGDEQFF. The CDR3 DNA sequence: TGTGCCAGCAGCGTCCGGCTTAGCGGGAGGGGTGATGAGCAGTTCTTC.

The chain carries TRBV5-1 and TRBJ1-6, with D hard to call. The CDR3 covers 12 residues. Trimming stripped 4 bases from V and 7 bases from J, with 6 bases between. Germline loops: CDR1 SGHRS, CDR2 YFSETQ. CDR3 coding DNA: TGCGCCAGCAGCGAACAAAATTCACCCCTCCACTTT. Amino acid sequence: CASSEQNSPLHF.

The V call is TRBV25-1, the J call TRBJ1-3, with D possibly TRBD1 on 5 matching bases. V was clipped by 4 bases and J by 0 bases, with 10 bases between them. The germline CDR1 and CDR2 sequences are MGHDK and SYGVNS. CDR3 length equals 15 residues. The CDR3 spells CASSGPGLSGNTIYF. The CDR3 coding sequence is TGTGCCAGCAGTGGACCGGGACTCTCTGGAAACACCATATATTTT.

The chain carries TRBV5-1 and TRBJ1-1, with 7 bases matching TRBD1. The germline CDR1 and CDR2 sequences are SGHRS and YFSETQ. This CDR3 region has 15 residues. The V gene end was trimmed by 4 bases and the J gene end by 4 bases; junction bases not matched to a gene: 10. DNA of the CDR3: TGCGCCAGCAGCCCGGGGACAGTAGGATTCACTGAAGCTTTCTTT. It specifies CASSPGTVGFTEAFF.

V is TRBV20-1 and J is TRBJ1-1; D gene ambiguous. The V end was cut by 3 bases, the J end by 3 bases, with 14 bases between. The CDR3 consists of 14 residues. The germline gives CDR1 DFQATT, CDR2 SNEGSKA (reference sequence). The CDR3 here is CSASFILTDTEAFF. The DNA of the CDR3 is TGCAGTGCTAGTTTTATACTTACCGACACTGAAGCTTTCTTT.

The chain employs TRBV5-1 and TRBJ1-2; 7 bases align to TRBD1. Unmatched junction bases numbered 1, after V lost 0 bases and J lost 2 bases. The germline gives CDR1 SGHRS, CDR2 YFSETQ. This CDR3 comprises 14 residues. CDR3 DNA sequence: TGCGCCAGCAGCTTGGTGACAGGGAACTATGGCTACACCTTC. Translating it yields CASSLVTGNYGYTF.

This chain connects TRBV4-2 to TRBJ2-1; 9 positions match TRBD2. From germline, CDR1 is LGHNA and CDR2 YNFKEQ. V gave up 6 bases and J gave up 8 bases; unmatched junction bases: 8. This CDR3 spans 14 amino acids. The CDR3 nucleotides are TGTGCCAGCAGAAGCGGGAGGAAGGAGGATGAGCAGTTCTTC. Protein sequence: CASRSGRKEDEQFF.

The chain joins TRBV6-5 to TRBJ1-4, with 7 bases matching TRBD1. The CDR3 totals 15 residues. The J segment lost 7 bases and the V segment lost 0 bases, leaving 5 bases of the junction unmatched. Germline values: CDR1 MNHEY, CDR2 SVGAGI. DNA for the CDR3: TGTGCCAGCAGTTACTCGGCCAGGGGGAGTGAAAAACTGTTTTTT. This translates into CASSYSARGSEKLFF.